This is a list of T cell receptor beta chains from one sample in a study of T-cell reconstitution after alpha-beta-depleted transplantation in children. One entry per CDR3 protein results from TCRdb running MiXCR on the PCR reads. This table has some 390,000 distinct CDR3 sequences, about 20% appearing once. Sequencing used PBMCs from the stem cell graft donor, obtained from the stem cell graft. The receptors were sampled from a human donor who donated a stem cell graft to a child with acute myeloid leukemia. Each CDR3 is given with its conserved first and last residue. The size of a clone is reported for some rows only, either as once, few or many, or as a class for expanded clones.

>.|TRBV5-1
CASSLEGARTDTQYF
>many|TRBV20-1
CSARITGRETQYF
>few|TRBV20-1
CSATRTSGNSDTQYF
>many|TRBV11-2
CASSLELAGTDTQYF
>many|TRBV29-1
CSAETGSETQYF
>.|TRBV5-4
CASTVAGPDADTQYF
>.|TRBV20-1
CSARVLPADTQYF
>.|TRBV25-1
CASSGGQDPQETQYF
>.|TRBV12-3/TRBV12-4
CASSTYDRYRGEQYF
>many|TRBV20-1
CSASPQGEGAETQYF
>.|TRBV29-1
CSVDSGTQETQYF
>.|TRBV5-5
CASSLQVGLDYNEQFF